One and the same sample provided the 21 T cell receptor beta chains below, sequenced in a study of tumor-infiltrating lymphocytes in primary liver carcinoma. Total RNA amounting to around 450 ng was the source from which TCR beta cDNA was made with a constant-region primer. Libraries for TCR beta were built through three nested multiplex PCR rounds, which together made up a slightly modified ARM-PCR procedure. Rounds one and two of PCR, each of about 10 cycles, were primed with TRBV1-TRBV30 forward primers and a C-beta reverse primer. One entry per CDR3 protein, called by TCRdb with MiXCR from the multiplex PCR reads. Of 70,000 to 95,000 distinct CDR3 sequences in the sample, 55% to 75% are singletons; the top ten hold around a quarter. Co-extraction of both nucleic acids (RNA and DNA) used roughly 19-33 mg of unsorted bulk tissue. Sequencing input: liver tumor tissue from sampling region 4. The sample's subset: tumor region T4, right-lateral pole. These receptors were taken from a man aged 35-49 years with primary liver carcinoma and hepatitis B virus infection.

This chain uses TRBV29-1 with TRBJ2-7; TRBD1 aligns across 7 bases. This CDR3 is built from 11 residues. Germline V gives CDR1 SQVTM, CDR2 ANQGSEA. The CDR3 loop is CSVRTGSRQYF. The CDR3 DNA is TGCAGTGTTAGGACAGGTTCACGGCAGTACTTC.

Turning to this clonotype: At one end the junction does not follow the germline gene, possibly because of a read error. J is TRBJ2-1 and V is TRBV29-1, with a weak D call TRBD2 (6 bases). This CDR3 is built from 14 residues. Germline-derived CDR1 and CDR2 are SQVTM and ANQGSEA. Here the CDR3 reads CSAALTGESDEHSF. The CDR3 nucleotides are TGCAGCGCGGCTCTAACGGGAGAATCTGATGAGCACTCCTTC.

Note on this clonotype: A single base separates this from a much larger clone, so it may be a read error. This rearrangement joins TRBV6-5 to TRBJ2-7; D is uncertain. The CDR3 extends over 16 amino acids. Germline V gene lookup returns CDR1 MNHEY and CDR2 SVGAGI. This chain's CDR3 is CANSYSSQRKAHEQYF. In DNA, the CDR3 is TGTGCCAACAGTTACTCGAGTCAACGGAAAGCCCACGAGCAGTACTTC.

Note on this clonotype: This could be a read error, since a much larger clone is one nucleotide away. The chain joins TRBV11-3 to TRBJ2-1; D ambiguous. CDR1 and CDR2 (germline): SGHNT, YENEEA. The CDR3 has 14 amino acids. CDR3: CASSPRNTYNEQLF. The CDR3, as DNA: TGTGCCAGCAGCCCCCGGAACACCTACAATGAGCAGTTATTC.

Note on this clonotype: A read error may explain this, as a much larger clone is one base away. This rearrangement joins TRBV5-1 to TRBJ2-3; 8 bases are a match to TRBD2. With V trimmed by 1 base and J by 3 bases, 16 bases remained unmatched. The CDR3 has 19 amino acids. Per germline, CDR1 SGHRS and CDR2 YFSETQ. The CDR3 DNA follows: TGCGCCAGCAGCTTGTCCCAGGCTAGCGGGTACGGATCGACAGATACGCAGTATTTT. Protein product: CASSLSQASGYGSTDTQYF.

There are a few counts of this clonotype. Sequence at one end of the junction differs from germline and may be a read error. This chain joins TRBV11-2 and TRBJ2-2; 9 nucleotides line up with TRBD1. CDR1 is SGHAT, CDR2 FQNNGV, per germline. The CDR3 spans 17 residues. CDR3 region: CASSFDRDRDGTGKLFF. Here the CDR3 DNA reads TGTGCTAGCAGCTTTGATCGGGACAGGGACGGCACCGGGAAGCTGTTTTTT.

Turning to this clonotype: In this CDR3 the conserved last residue, phenylalanine or tryptophan, is missing, so a read error is likely. The V and J genes are TRBV29-1 and TRBJ2-7; 7 bases agree with TRBD2. This CDR3 is built from 18 residues. Germline V CDR1 and CDR2: SQVTM, ANQGSEA. J was trimmed by 5 bases and V by 2 bases; bases with no gene match: 21. The CDR3: CSVESRGRITSVEDEQYL. The CDR3 nucleotides read TGCAGCGTTGAAAGTCGCGGGAGAATTACCAGCGTGGAGGACGAGCAGTACCTC.

This clonotype was observed a handful of times. A clone one base away is much larger, so this may be a read error. The V call is TRBV6-5, the J call TRBJ1-2; 7 bases match TRBD1. CDR3 size: 15 residues. The J segment lost 5 bases and the V segment lost 6 bases, leaving 12 bases of the junction unmatched. Germline V CDR1 and CDR2: MNHEY, SVGAGI. The CDR3 bases are TGTGCCAGCAGACCCTCCCGGGACAGAGGTTATGGCTACACCTTC. This encodes CASRPSRDRGYGYTF.

V and J are TRBV6-5 and TRBJ2-7, with D perhaps matching TRBD2 (6 bases). Germline CDR1 MNHEY, CDR2 SVGAGI. Trimming pared 5 bases from V and 6 bases from J, leaving 23 bases between. The CDR3 has 16 amino acids. The CDR3 here is CASSITRDSASSEQYF. The DNA of the CDR3 is TGTGCCAGCAGTATCACCCGGGACTCTGCTTCTTCCGAGCAGTACTTC.

With regard to this clonotype: A junction end diverges from the germline sequence, so it may reflect a read error. The chain combines TRBV11-2 with TRBJ2-1, with D perhaps given as TRBD1 or TRBD2 (5 bases each). The germline gives CDR1 SGHAT, CDR2 FQNNGV. The CDR3 has 22 amino acids. This CDR3 is CANSHSYRGPVKQVSSYNEQFF. CDR3 coding DNA: TGTGCCAACAGCCACTCCTACCGGGGTCCCGTGAAACAGGTTAGCTCCTACAATGAGCAGTTCTTC.

With respect to this clonotype: Without the conserved terminal phenylalanine or tryptophan, this CDR3 likely stems from a read error. V usage is TRBV11-2 and J usage is TRBJ2-7; TRBD1 agrees at 11 bases. CDR1 and CDR2 from the germline V gene are SGHAT and FQNNGV. There are 17 residues in the CDR3. CDR3 loop: CAGSSRTGGANRHEQYY. The DNA for the CDR3 is TGTGCCGGCAGCTCCCGGACAGGGGGCGCTAATAGACACGAGCAGTACTAC.

As concerns this clonotype: With a much larger clone just one base away, this may be a read error. This CDR3 reads CASSVDRGLFNEQLF. CDR3 nucleotides: TGTGCCAGCAGTGTAGACAGGGGGCTTTTCAATGAGCAGTTATTC. The chain recombines TRBV2 with TRBJ2-1, with 10 bases lining up with TRBD1. CDR1 and CDR2 (germline): SNHLY, FYNNEI. The CDR3 extends over 15 amino acids.

A note on this clonotype: Germline is not matched at one junction end, which may reflect a read error. The chain links TRBV5-5 to TRBJ2-5, with D unresolved. The CDR3 covers 12 residues. CDR1 is SGHKS, CDR2 YYEKEE, per germline (reference sequence). The CDR3 DNA sequence: TGTGGCAGCACCCGTAGTGGAGAGACCCAGTACTTC. It encodes CGSTRSGETQYF.

Of note for this clonotype: A junction boundary mismatches the germline segment, possibly from a read error. The CDR3 DNA reads as TGCAGCGTTCTTCTTCCGGGAGTGGTAGATACGCAGTGCTTT. Its translation is CSVLLPGVVDTQCF. The V call is TRBV29-1, the J call TRBJ2-3; perhaps TRBD2 as D (6 bases). In germline, CDR1 is SQVTM, CDR2 ANQGSEA. The CDR3 loop spans 14 amino acids.

On this clonotype itself: One base away lies a much larger clone, so this may be a sequencing read error. The J gene is TRBJ2-2, the V gene TRBV28; D is unclear. Trimming pared 5 bases from V and 5 bases from J, leaving 9 bases between. The CDR3 has 13 residues. CDR1 and CDR2 (germline): MDHEN, SYDVKM. The CDR3 loop is CASSQDPTGELFF. DNA of the CDR3: TGTGCCAGCAGTCAGGACCCGACCGGGGAGCTGTTTTTT. The full variable domain, with the rest looked up from reference TRBV28 and TRBJ2-2, is DVKVTQSSRYLVKRTGEKVFLECVQDMDHENMFWYRQDPGLGLRLIYFSYDVKMKEKGDIPEGYSVSREKKERFSLILESASTNQTSMYLCASSQDPTGELFFGEGSRLTVL.

CDR3 sequence reads: CSGSTQGVLDTQYF. The CDR3 region has the DNA TGCAGCGGCTCAACGCAGGGTGTTTTAGATACGCAGTATTTT. The chain is built from TRBV29-1 and TRBJ2-3; D is perhaps TRBD1 (5 bases). This CDR3 has 14 amino acids. Germline CDR1 is SQVTM and CDR2 is ANQGSEA. V lost 7 bases, J lost 5 bases, and 19 bases lay in between.

This clonotype was counted ten times or more. The CDR3 DNA follows: TGTGCCAGCAGCCGGCACTCGGGCGGGAGTTACGAGCAGTACTTC. This translates into CASSRHSGGSYEQYF. The chain employs TRBV16 and TRBJ2-7; 7 bases align to TRBD2. The J segment lost 4 bases and the V segment lost 4 bases, leaving 10 bases of the junction unmatched. There are 15 residues in the CDR3. Germline lookup yields CDR1 KGHSY and CDR2 FQNENV.

This clonotype has a count of ten or more. The rearrangement uses TRBV10-3 and TRBJ2-5; D gene unclear. CDR3 length: 11 amino acids. Per the germline V gene, CDR1 is ENHRY and CDR2 is SYGVKD. The germline V and J ends were trimmed by 10 bases and 3 bases, with 9 bases remaining between them. The CDR3 spells CATLNEETQYF. CDR3 nucleotide sequence: TGTGCCACCCTAAATGAAGAGACCCAGTACTTC.

This clonotype appeared a single time. A much larger clone differs from this one at a single base, so this may be a read error. The chain combines TRBV5-1 with TRBJ2-3, with 10 bases matching TRBD2. The CDR3 consists of 18 residues. The germline gives CDR1 SGHRS, CDR2 YFSETQ. The CDR3 here is CASSLTLAGSTGTDAQYF. The CDR3 nucleotides are TGCGCCAGCAGCTTGACACTAGCGGGATCCACTGGCACAGATGCGCAGTATTTT.

The rearrangement uses TRBV2 and TRBJ2-3; tentatively, D is TRBD1 (5 bases). The CDR3 contains 15 residues. CDR1 and CDR2 from the germline V gene are SNHLY and FYNNEI. With 6 bases removed from V and 4 bases from J, the gap between germline ends came to 17 bases. The CDR3 spells CASRRRLDSADTQYF. CDR3 in DNA: TGTGCCAGCAGACGTAGACTTGACAGCGCAGATACGCAGTATTTT.

About this clonotype: The junction and the germline gene differ at one end; a read error may be behind it. V usage is TRBV4-1 and J usage is TRBJ1-2; maybe TRBD1 (5 bases). Germline-derived CDR1 and CDR2 are MGHRA and YSYEKL. This CDR3 is 15 amino acids long. CDR3: CASSQPTGASYGYTF. The CDR3 DNA reads as TGCGCCAGTAGCCAGCCTACCGGGGCCTCCTATGGCTACACCTTC.